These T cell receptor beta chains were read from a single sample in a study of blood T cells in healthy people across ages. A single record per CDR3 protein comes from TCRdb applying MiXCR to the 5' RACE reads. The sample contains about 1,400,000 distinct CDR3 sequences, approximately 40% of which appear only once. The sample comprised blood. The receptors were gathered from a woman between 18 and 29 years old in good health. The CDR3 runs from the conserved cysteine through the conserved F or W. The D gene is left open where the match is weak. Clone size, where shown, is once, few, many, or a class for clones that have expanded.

CDR3nt: TGTGCCAGCACACGGGACGCTAACAATGAGCAGTTCTTC
CDR3aa: CASTRDANNEQFF
j_gene: TRBJ2-1
abundance: -
d_gene: -
v_gene: TRBV27
len: 13

CDR3nt: TGTGCCAGCAGCAGGGGACTAGCGGGAGCCAGAGGGCCCCTCAAAGAGACCCAGTACTTC
CDR3aa: CASSRGLAGARGPLKETQYF
j_gene: TRBJ2-5
abundance: -
d_gene: TRBD2
v_gene: TRBV7-2
len: 20

CDR3nt: TGTGCCAGCAATAGCGAGATTTACAATGAGCAGTACTTC
CDR3aa: CASNSEIYNEQYF
j_gene: TRBJ2-4
abundance: -
d_gene: -
v_gene: TRBV2
len: 13

CDR3nt: TGTGCCACCAGCACCCCTAGGGAAGCGGACACAGATACGCAGTATTTT
CDR3aa: CATSTPREADTDTQYF
j_gene: TRBJ2-3
abundance: -
d_gene: -
v_gene: TRBV15
len: 16

CDR3nt: TGCAGTGCTAGAGATTATCGGTACACTGAAGCTTTCTTT
CDR3aa: CSARDYRYTEAFF
j_gene: TRBJ1-1
abundance: -
d_gene: -
v_gene: TRBV20-1
len: 13

CDR3nt: TGTGCCAGCAGTTTTCTAGCGGGAGGGCGCGGGACCGGGGAGCTGTTTTTT
CDR3aa: CASSFLAGGRGTGELFF
j_gene: TRBJ2-2
abundance: -
d_gene: TRBD2
v_gene: TRBV6-5
len: 17

CDR3nt: TGTGCCAGCAACCTCGGGGCGGGGACCTCCTACAATGAGCAGTTCTTC
CDR3aa: CASNLGAGTSYNEQFF
j_gene: TRBJ2-1
abundance: few
d_gene: -
v_gene: TRBV14
len: 16

CDR3nt: TGTGCCAGCAGTTACCTAGGAGGAGGTTTGGGGGGCTACACCTTC
CDR3aa: CASSYLGGGLGGYTF
j_gene: TRBJ1-2
abundance: -
d_gene: -
v_gene: TRBV6-5
len: 15

CDR3nt: TGCAGTGCTCCCGTGTTGGGGGGACAGGGAAACTATGGCTACACCTTC
CDR3aa: CSAPVLGGQGNYGYTF
j_gene: TRBJ1-2
abundance: -
d_gene: TRBD1
v_gene: TRBV20-1
len: 16

CDR3nt: TGCAGTGCTCGGACTAGCGGGGTTAGCACAGATACGCAGTATTTT
CDR3aa: CSARTSGVSTDTQYF
j_gene: TRBJ2-3
abundance: few
d_gene: TRBD2
v_gene: TRBV20-1
len: 15

CDR3nt: TGTGCCAGCGAATCCTCGAATAGGGGGCGCGGGTATGGCTACACCTTC
CDR3aa: CASESSNRGRGYGYTF
j_gene: TRBJ1-2
abundance: -
d_gene: TRBD1
v_gene: TRBV12-3/TRBV12-4
len: 16

CDR3nt: TGTGCCAGCGGAGCTCAAGAAAATCAGCCCCAGCATTTT
CDR3aa: CASGAQENQPQHF
j_gene: TRBJ1-5
abundance: once
d_gene: -
v_gene: TRBV12-3/TRBV12-4
len: 13

CDR3nt: TGCAGCGTTGAGGGCAGGGGTACGTCTAATGAAAAACTGTTTTTT
CDR3aa: CSVEGRGTSNEKLFF
j_gene: TRBJ1-4
abundance: few
d_gene: -
v_gene: TRBV29-1
len: 15

CDR3nt: TGTGCCAGCATTTCGGGACAGGCCTACGAGCAGTACTTC
CDR3aa: CASISGQAYEQYF
j_gene: TRBJ2-7
abundance: -
d_gene: TRBD1
v_gene: TRBV28
len: 13

CDR3nt: TGCAGTGCTAGAGATCCGACTAGCGGGGAGATCTACAATGAGCAGTTCTTC
CDR3aa: CSARDPTSGEIYNEQFF
j_gene: TRBJ2-1
abundance: -
d_gene: TRBD2
v_gene: TRBV20-1
len: 17

CDR3nt: TGTGCCAGCAGCGACCCCTTGGGGACCCAGTACTTC
CDR3aa: CASSDPLGTQYF
j_gene: TRBJ2-5
abundance: few
d_gene: -
v_gene: TRBV3-1
len: 12

CDR3nt: TGTGCTAGTGGTTTGGTAGCGGGAGGCTACACAGATACGCAGTATTTT
CDR3aa: CASGLVAGGYTDTQYF
j_gene: TRBJ2-3
abundance: few
d_gene: TRBD2
v_gene: TRBV12-5
len: 16

CDR3nt: TGTGCCAGCAGCTCCCCGGGAGGGGACAATGAGCAGTTCTTC
CDR3aa: CASSSPGGDNEQFF
j_gene: TRBJ2-1
abundance: -
d_gene: TRBD2
v_gene: TRBV7-9
len: 14